This T cell receptor (beta chain) was sequenced in a study of T-cell memory formation after mild COVID-19. MiXCR, applied by TCRdb to the 5' RACE reads, yields one record per CDR3 protein. The sample has around 340,000 distinct CDR3 sequences, 13% to 15% seen once. The CDR3 covers 12 residues. Germline lookup yields CDR1 LGHDT and CDR2 YNNKEL (reference sequence). V dropped 0 bases and J dropped 10 bases, with 9 bases sitting between them. The sequenced material came from PBMCs or a T cell subset sorted from them (not recorded which). The chain uses TRBV3-1 and TRBJ1-1; D is unclear. The clonotype was recovered from a man younger than 35 who had mild COVID-19 (a few samples of this study predate the infection). Cell type and time point are not known. This chain's CDR3 is CASSQEAQRAFF. CDR3 nucleotide sequence: TGTGCCAGCAGCCAAGAGGCACAGCGAGCTTTCTTT.